This T cell receptor beta chain derives from a study of cytomegalovirus exposure and HLA in healthy donors. Regarding the study as a whole: Cytomegalovirus-associated status was assigned to more than 150 TCR beta chains.

The length of the CDR3 is 16 residues. A multiplex PCR was run with 60 Vbeta primers and 13 Jbeta primers. Repertoires were generated with immunoSEQ multiplex PCR, while TCRdb's copy carries only in-frame clones and drops some. The repertoire has over 70,000 clones, 70% of them found once; the top ten carry roughly 9.7%. In regard to this clone: The antigen is not known.

Sequences were obtained from PBMCs. The chain employs TRBV21-1 and TRBJ2-1; the table calls TRBD1, which could not be checked here. TRBV21-1 is a listed pseudogene. This TCR came from a woman aged 50 to 60 in good health and CMV-seropositive. The CDR3 DNA is TGTGCCAGCAGCAAGTCAAATACCCGGGACAACAATGAGCAGTTCTTC. Protein: CASSKSNTRDNNEQFF.